The rows below give T cell receptor beta chains drawn from one sample of a study of T cell clones after liver transplantation. Sequencing was performed with immunoSEQ multiplex PCR; in TCRdb, only in-frame clones are kept and a portion is missing. This sample has 55,000 to 80,000 clones, with roughly 90% found just once. The material was CD4+ T cells from blood, obtained before liver transplant. These receptors were collected from a human donor who received a liver transplant. Both conserved end residues are part of each CDR3. D genes are given only for firm matches. Only some rows state a clone size, as once, few, many or a class for expanded clones.

j_gene: TRBJ2-1; d_gene: NA; v_gene: TRBV20-1; abundance: NA; CDR3aa: CSAKGGLEQFF; CDR3nt: TGCAGTGCCAAGGGTGGGTTAGAGCAGTTCTTC
j_gene: TRBJ2-1; d_gene: NA; v_gene: TRBV2; abundance: NA; CDR3aa: CASSELTIGEQFF; CDR3nt: TGTGCCAGCAGTGAATTGACTATTGGTGAGCAGTTCTTC
j_gene: TRBJ2-1; d_gene: NA; v_gene: TRBV6-4; abundance: once; CDR3aa: CASSAQGSYNEQFF; CDR3nt: TGTGCCAGCAGCGCCCAGGGGTCCTACAATGAGCAGTTCTTC
j_gene: TRBJ2-5; d_gene: NA; v_gene: TRBV28; abundance: NA; CDR3aa: CASSFVGATGQETQYF; CDR3nt: TGTGCCAGCAGTTTTGTTGGTGCCACCGGGCAAGAGACCCAGTACTTC
j_gene: TRBJ2-3; d_gene: TRBD1; v_gene: TRBV30; abundance: NA; CDR3aa: CAGDRVADTDTQYF; CDR3nt: TGTGCCGGTGACAGGGTGGCGGACACAGATACGCAGTATTTT
j_gene: TRBJ2-1; d_gene: NA; v_gene: TRBV5-6; abundance: NA; CDR3aa: CASSFGPSYNEQFF; CDR3nt: TGTGCCAGCAGCTTTGGACCCTCCTACAATGAGCAGTTCTTC
j_gene: TRBJ2-7; d_gene: TRBD2; v_gene: TRBV15; abundance: NA; CDR3aa: CATSTGRLAGGMEQYF; CDR3nt: TGTGCCACCAGCACCGGGCGGCTAGCGGGTGGGATGGAGCAGTACTTC
j_gene: TRBJ2-3; d_gene: NA; v_gene: TRBV7-9; abundance: NA; CDR3aa: CASSHGTYTDTQYF; CDR3nt: TGTGCCAGCAGCCACGGGACGTACACAGATACGCAGTATTTT
j_gene: TRBJ2-5; d_gene: TRBD2; v_gene: TRBV6-5; abundance: NA; CDR3aa: CASRPAGGSWETQYF; CDR3nt: TGTGCCAGCAGGCCCGCCGGGGGGAGTTGGGAGACCCAGTACTTC
j_gene: TRBJ2-2; d_gene: NA; v_gene: TRBV25-1; abundance: NA; CDR3aa: CASSEVLGELFF; CDR3nt: TGTGCCAGCAGTGAAGTTCTCGGGGAGCTGTTTTTT
j_gene: TRBJ2-1; d_gene: TRBD2; v_gene: TRBV7-3; abundance: NA; CDR3aa: CASSPLAGVYNEQFF; CDR3nt: TGTGCCAGCAGCCCACTAGCGGGAGTGTACAATGAGCAGTTCTTC
j_gene: TRBJ2-7; d_gene: NA; v_gene: TRBV2; abundance: NA; CDR3aa: CASSEGMPLRRDEQYF; CDR3nt: TGTGCCAGCAGTGAGGGTATGCCACTGCGTCGGGACGAGCAGTACTTC
j_gene: TRBJ2-7; d_gene: NA; v_gene: TRBV7-2; abundance: NA; CDR3aa: CASSLSWGNEQYF; CDR3nt: TGTGCCAGCAGCTTGAGCTGGGGGAACGAGCAGTACTTC
j_gene: TRBJ2-5; d_gene: NA; v_gene: TRBV2; abundance: NA; CDR3aa: CASSEIFSETQYF; CDR3nt: TGTGCCAGCAGTGAAATCTTTAGCGAGACCCAGTACTTC
j_gene: TRBJ2-1; d_gene: NA; v_gene: TRBV10-3; abundance: NA; CDR3aa: CAISESERQFF; CDR3nt: TGTGCCATCAGTGAGTCAGAACGGCAGTTCTTC
j_gene: TRBJ2-7; d_gene: TRBD1; v_gene: TRBV15; abundance: NA; CDR3aa: CATSEGRGQIYEQYF; CDR3nt: TGTGCCACCAGCGAAGGTCGGGGACAGATCTACGAGCAGTACTTC
j_gene: TRBJ2-5; d_gene: NA; v_gene: TRBV2; abundance: NA; CDR3aa: CASKTASWAETQYF; CDR3nt: TGTGCCAGCAAAACGGCTTCCTGGGCGGAGACCCAGTACTTC
j_gene: TRBJ2-3; d_gene: TRBD2; v_gene: TRBV2; abundance: NA; CDR3aa: CASSDGGSPTDTQYF; CDR3nt: TGTGCCAGCAGTGACGGCGGGAGCCCCACAGATACGCAGTATTTT
j_gene: TRBJ1-5; d_gene: NA; v_gene: TRBV28; abundance: NA; CDR3aa: CASSYTVDSNQPQHF; CDR3nt: TGTGCCAGCAGTTACACGGTGGATAGCAATCAGCCCCAGCATTTT
j_gene: TRBJ1-2; d_gene: NA; v_gene: TRBV5-1; abundance: NA; CDR3aa: CASSRDRGYGYTF; CDR3nt: TGCGCCAGCAGCCGGGACCGAGGCTATGGCTACACCTTC
j_gene: TRBJ2-3; d_gene: NA; v_gene: TRBV2; abundance: NA; CDR3aa: CASSTSTDTQYF; CDR3nt: TGTGCCAGCAGCACAAGCACAGATACGCAGTATTTT
j_gene: TRBJ1-5; d_gene: TRBD1; v_gene: TRBV19; abundance: once; CDR3aa: CASSLRQGGQPQHF; CDR3nt: TGTGCCAGTAGTCTTCGACAGGGAGGTCAGCCCCAGCATTTT
j_gene: TRBJ2-1; d_gene: TRBD1; v_gene: TRBV4-1; abundance: NA; CDR3aa: CASSQTRDRANEQFF; CDR3nt: TGCGCCAGCAGCCAAACACGGGACAGGGCAAATGAGCAGTTCTTC
j_gene: TRBJ1-1; d_gene: NA; v_gene: TRBV15; abundance: NA; CDR3aa: CATSRAGGRNTEAFF; CDR3nt: TGTGCCACCAGCAGAGCTGGGGGGAGGAACACTGAAGCTTTCTTT
j_gene: TRBJ2-7; d_gene: NA; v_gene: TRBV10-2; abundance: NA; CDR3aa: CASSESSGSTYEQYF; CDR3nt: TGCGCCAGCAGTGAGTCGAGCGGGTCCACCTACGAGCAGTACTTC
j_gene: TRBJ2-3; d_gene: NA; v_gene: TRBV6-6; abundance: NA; CDR3aa: CASRSTAALGTDTQYF; CDR3nt: TGTGCCAGCAGGTCGACAGCTGCGTTGGGGACAGATACGCAGTATTTT
j_gene: TRBJ1-4; d_gene: NA; v_gene: TRBV18; abundance: NA; CDR3aa: CASSPSANEKLFF; CDR3nt: TGTGCCAGCTCACCTTCGGCCAATGAAAAACTGTTTTTT
j_gene: TRBJ2-7; d_gene: NA; v_gene: TRBV5-1; abundance: few; CDR3aa: CASSPGLPTEQYF; CDR3nt: TGCGCCAGCAGCCCGGGACTCCCAACTGAGCAGTACTTC
j_gene: TRBJ2-7; d_gene: NA; v_gene: TRBV7-2; abundance: NA; CDR3aa: CASSSGFFYEQYF; CDR3nt: TGTGCCAGCAGCTCGGGATTCTTCTACGAGCAGTACTTC
j_gene: TRBJ2-7; d_gene: NA; v_gene: TRBV9; abundance: NA; CDR3aa: CASSVGPSYEQYF; CDR3nt: TGTGCCAGCAGCGTAGGCCCCTCCTACGAGCAGTACTTC
j_gene: TRBJ2-3; d_gene: NA; v_gene: TRBV5-1; abundance: NA; CDR3aa: CASSLDSGPDTQYF; CDR3nt: TGCGCCAGCAGCTTGGACTCAGGGCCAGATACGCAGTATTTT
j_gene: TRBJ2-3; d_gene: NA; v_gene: TRBV11-2; abundance: few; CDR3aa: CASSLVPPDLLDTDTQYF; CDR3nt: TGTGCCAGCAGCTTAGTCCCTCCAGACCTTCTTGACACAGATACGCAGTATTTT
j_gene: TRBJ2-7; d_gene: NA; v_gene: TRBV15; abundance: NA; CDR3aa: CATSSPSTPGGDEQYF; CDR3nt: TGTGCCACCAGCAGCCCCTCCACCCCCGGGGGCGACGAGCAGTACTTC
j_gene: TRBJ1-1; d_gene: NA; v_gene: TRBV27; abundance: once; CDR3aa: CASSSGVITEAFF; CDR3nt: TGTGCCAGCAGTTCGGGGGTAATCACTGAAGCTTTCTTT
j_gene: TRBJ2-7; d_gene: TRBD1; v_gene: TRBV6-1; abundance: NA; CDR3aa: CASRGTGNFYEQYF; CDR3nt: TGTGCCAGCAGGGGGACAGGGAACTTCTACGAGCAGTACTTC
j_gene: TRBJ1-2; d_gene: NA; v_gene: TRBV10-3; abundance: NA; CDR3aa: CAISKAGSGYTF; CDR3nt: TGTGCCATCAGTAAGGCAGGGTCCGGCTACACCTTC
j_gene: TRBJ2-1; d_gene: TRBD2; v_gene: TRBV12-5; abundance: NA; CDR3aa: CASGLVMGREGHNEQFF; CDR3nt: TGTGCTAGTGGTTTGGTAATGGGGCGGGAGGGTCACAATGAGCAGTTCTTC
j_gene: TRBJ2-2; d_gene: NA; v_gene: TRBV28; abundance: NA; CDR3aa: CASSEQKNTGELFF; CDR3nt: TGTGCCAGCAGTGAACAGAAAAACACCGGGGAGCTGTTTTTT
j_gene: TRBJ1-5; d_gene: NA; v_gene: TRBV7-3; abundance: NA; CDR3aa: CASSRRRWSEPNSNQPQHF; CDR3nt: TGTGCCAGCAGCCGAAGGCGGTGGTCCGAACCTAATAGCAATCAGCCCCAGCATTTT
j_gene: TRBJ2-7; d_gene: TRBD2; v_gene: TRBV11-2; abundance: few; CDR3aa: CASSPGLAGLYEQYF; CDR3nt: TGTGCCAGCAGCCCGGGACTAGCGGGCCTCTACGAGCAGTACTTC
j_gene: TRBJ1-3; d_gene: TRBD1; v_gene: TRBV7-3; abundance: once; CDR3aa: CASSTGAGNTIYF; CDR3nt: TGTGCCAGCAGCACAGGGGCCGGAAACACCATATATTTT
j_gene: TRBJ1-2; d_gene: NA; v_gene: TRBV25-1; abundance: NA; CDR3aa: CASSEGGSTNYGYTF; CDR3nt: TGTGCCAGCAGTGAAGGAGGCAGCACTAACTATGGCTACACCTTC
j_gene: TRBJ2-5; d_gene: NA; v_gene: TRBV7-3; abundance: NA; CDR3aa: CASSLGASSTQYF; CDR3nt: TGTGCCAGCAGCCTAGGCGCGAGTTCGACCCAGTACTTC
j_gene: TRBJ2-3; d_gene: NA; v_gene: TRBV27; abundance: NA; CDR3aa: CASSPRTGTDTQYF; CDR3nt: TGTGCCAGCAGTCCGAGGACAGGCACAGATACGCAGTATTTT
j_gene: TRBJ1-4; d_gene: NA; v_gene: TRBV11-3; abundance: NA; CDR3aa: CASSSNTGSNEKLFF; CDR3nt: TGTGCCAGCAGTTCTAACACAGGAAGTAATGAAAAACTGTTTTTT
j_gene: TRBJ1-5; d_gene: NA; v_gene: TRBV5-6; abundance: NA; CDR3aa: CASSLAGLSQPQHF; CDR3nt: TGTGCCAGCAGCTTGGCTGGTTTGAGTCAGCCCCAGCATTTT
j_gene: TRBJ2-7; d_gene: TRBD1; v_gene: TRBV11-3; abundance: once; CDR3aa: CASSLMGQGFGEQYF; CDR3nt: TGTGCCAGCAGCTTGATGGGACAGGGTTTCGGCGAGCAGTACTTC